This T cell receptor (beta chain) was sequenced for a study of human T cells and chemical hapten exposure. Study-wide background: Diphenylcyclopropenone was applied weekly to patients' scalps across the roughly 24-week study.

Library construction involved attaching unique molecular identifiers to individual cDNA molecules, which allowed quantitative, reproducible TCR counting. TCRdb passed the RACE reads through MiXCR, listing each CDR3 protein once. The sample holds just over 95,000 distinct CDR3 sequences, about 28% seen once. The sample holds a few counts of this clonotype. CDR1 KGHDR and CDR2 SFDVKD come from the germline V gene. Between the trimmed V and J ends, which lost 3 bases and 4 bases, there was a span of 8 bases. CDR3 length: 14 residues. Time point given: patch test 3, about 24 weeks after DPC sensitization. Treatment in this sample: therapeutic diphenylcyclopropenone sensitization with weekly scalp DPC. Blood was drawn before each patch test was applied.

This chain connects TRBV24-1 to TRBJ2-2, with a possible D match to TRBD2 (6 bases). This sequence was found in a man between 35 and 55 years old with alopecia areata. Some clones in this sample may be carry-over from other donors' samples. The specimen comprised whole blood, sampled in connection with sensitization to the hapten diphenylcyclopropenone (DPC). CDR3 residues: CATSDGDFTGELFF. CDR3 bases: TGTGCCACCAGTGATGGGGACTTCACCGGGGAGCTGTTTTTT.